The 15 T cell receptor beta chains in this list originate from one sample, sequenced in a study of T cell responses to AZD1222 COVID-19 vaccine. Sequencing used immunoSEQ multiplex PCR; TCRdb keeps in-frame clones, though not all of them. The sample lists about 150,000 clones, 70% to 90% occurring once. The specimen comprised peripheral blood, sampled 28 days after the second dose of the MenACWY control vaccine. These receptor sequences come from an adult who received the MenACWY meningococcal vaccine as a control.

The DNA of the CDR3 is TGTGCCAGCAGTCGTCAGGGAGTCGGCGGGACTGAAGCTTTCTTT. Translating gives CASSRQGVGGTEAFF. This chain joins TRBV28 and TRBJ1-1; tentative D call: TRBD1 (5 bases). The CDR3 loop spans 15 amino acids. V lost 5 bases to trimming and J lost 5 bases, with 18 bases between them. Looked up from germline, CDR1 is MDHEN and CDR2 is SYDVKM.

The CDR3 region has the DNA TGTGCCATAGAAGAGGGACAGGGGGCGGGGGAGCAGTACTTC. This encodes CAIEEGQGAGEQYF. This rearrangement joins TRBV10-3 to TRBJ2-7; 12 positions match TRBD1. V trimming: 9 bases; J trimming: 7 bases; junction bases outside the gene matches: 10. The CDR3 length is 14 residues. Germline V CDR1 and CDR2: ENHRY, SYGVKD.

This sequence joins TRBV11-3 and TRBJ2-4; D is ambiguous. The CDR3 runs 16 residues. Trimming took 3 bases from V and 7 from J, leaving 19 bases between them. The germline gives CDR1 SGHNT, CDR2 YENEEA. The CDR3 reads CASSLPDGATANIQYF. In DNA, the CDR3 is TGTGCCAGCAGCTTGCCCGACGGCGCTACAGCGAACATTCAGTACTTC. The variable domain in full, with the rest retrieved from reference TRBV11-3 and TRBJ2-4, is EAGVVQSPRYKIIEKKQPVAFWCNPISGHNTLYWYLQNLGQGPELLIRYENEEAVDDSQLPKDRFSAERLKGVDSTLKIQPAELGDSAVYLCASSLPDGATANIQYFGAGTRLSVL.

The V call is TRBV29-1, the J call TRBJ2-1, with D possibly TRBD1 on 6 matching bases. Trimming pared 8 bases from V and 8 bases from J, leaving 22 bases between. Germline CDR1 SQVTM, CDR2 ANQGSEA. The CDR3 loop spans 14 amino acids. The CDR3 DNA reads TGCAGCCTTTACATGGACAGTGTCAGGGATGAGCAGTTCTTC. Its translation: CSLYMDSVRDEQFF.

The chain carries TRBV11-1 and TRBJ1-6; possibly TRBD1 for D (5 bases). The CDR3 has 14 residues. Germline values: CDR1 SGHAT, CDR2 FQDESV (reference sequence). The germline V and J ends were trimmed by 5 bases and 9 bases, with 14 bases remaining between them. Here the CDR3 reads CASSLIMGGSPLHF. CDR3 in DNA: TGTGCCAGCAGCCTAATTATGGGGGGTTCACCCCTCCACTTT.

The chain combines TRBV29-1 with TRBJ2-7, with TRBD2 identical over 7 bases. J gave up 7 bases and V 4 bases, and 7 bases lay outside the gene matches. This CDR3 spans 12 amino acids. Germline lookup yields CDR1 SQVTM and CDR2 ANQGSEA. Written as DNA, the CDR3 is TGCAGCGTTGGCCTAGCGGCCTGGGAGCAGTACTTC. It encodes CSVGLAAWEQYF.

This clone showed up just once. J is TRBJ1-3 and V is TRBV15; D is possibly TRBD1 (5 bases). CDR3 length: 15 residues. CDR1 and CDR2 from the germline V gene are LNHNV and YYDKDF (reference sequence). The germline V and J ends were trimmed by 0 bases and 3 bases, with 9 bases remaining between them. The CDR3: CATSREGVFGNTIYF. CDR3 DNA: TGTGCCACCAGCAGAGAAGGGGTGTTTGGAAACACCATATATTTT.

This chain uses TRBV30 with TRBJ2-3, with D unresolved. Trimming left V 2 bases short and J 6 bases short, with 9 bases between. Germline V gene sequence: CDR1 GTSNPN, CDR2 SVGIG (reference sequence). The CDR3 sequence is 12 residues long. CDR3 amino acids: CAWSTGWDTQYF. The DNA for the CDR3 is TGTGCCTGGAGTACGGGCTGGGATACGCAGTATTTT.

This chain uses TRBV28 with TRBJ1-2; weak D call: TRBD1 (5 bases). The CDR3 totals 10 residues. The V and J ends lost 8 bases and 5 bases respectively, with 6 bases between them. The germline V gene encodes CDR1 MDHEN and CDR2 SYDVKM. The CDR3 nucleotides read TGTGCCAGCTGGGGGTATGGCTACACCTTC. Residues: CASWGYGYTF.

This rearrangement joins TRBV11-2 to TRBJ1-6; D unclear. This CDR3 comprises 12 residues. CDR1 and CDR2 (germline): SGHAT, FQNNGV. V was shortened by 5 bases and J by 7 bases, with 6 bases between the two germline ends. CDR3 sequence (DNA): TGTGCCAGCAGCCGTGAAAATTCACCCCTCCACTTT. Translating gives CASSRENSPLHF.

The chain recombines TRBV5-4 with TRBJ1-1, with TRBD1 matching 7 bases. CDR1 is SGHNT and CDR2 is YYREEE in the germline V gene (reference sequence). The CDR3 length is 14 residues. The V segment lost 4 bases and the J segment 6 bases; nucleotides outside the gene matches: 9. The CDR3 DNA is TGTGCCAGCAGCCTTCTACAGGGGAAGGCTGAAGCTTTCTTT. This codes for CASSLLQGKAEAFF.

The chain carries TRBV5-1 and TRBJ1-1; the D is unclear. Germline V gives CDR1 SGHRS, CDR2 YFSETQ. The CDR3 has 15 residues. V shed 4 bases and J shed 4 bases, with 17 bases lying between them. The CDR3 DNA reads as TGCGCCAGCAGCGTATCTGGCACTAGTGGCACTGAAGCTTTCTTT. It is translated as CASSVSGTSGTEAFF.

The J gene is TRBJ2-2, the V gene TRBV12-3 or TRBV12-4; D remains ambiguous. The CDR3 is 13 residues long. Trimming left V 3 bases short and J 1 base short, with 3 bases between. CDR3 protein: CASSFRNTGELFF. In nucleotides, the CDR3 is TGTGCCAGCAGTTTCAGGAACACCGGGGAGCTGTTTTTT.

The V call is TRBV19, the J call TRBJ2-2, with D perhaps being TRBD1 or TRBD2 (5 bases each). The CDR3 loop spans 15 amino acids. Germline V gene sequence: CDR1 LNHDA, CDR2 SQIVND (reference sequence). V lost 1 base and J lost 5, with 11 bases in between. CDR3 DNA: TGTGCCAGTAGTATAGGAGGGGTCAGGACCGGGGAGCTGTTTTTT. Protein: CASSIGGVRTGELFF.

This chain connects TRBV24-1 to TRBJ1-5; 10 bases map to TRBD1. V lost 4 bases to trimming and J lost 2 bases; unmatched junction nucleotides: 4. CDR1 and CDR2 (germline): KGHDR, SFDVKD. The CDR3 totals 16 residues. DNA of the CDR3: TGTGCCACCAGTGAAGGGACAGGGGTAGGCAATCAGCCCCAGCATTTT. This codes for CATSEGTGVGNQPQHF.